The sequence of this T cell receptor (beta chain) was determined in a study of shared clonotypes between healthy human individuals. This clone was counted a few times. Adult Caucasians living in Nashville, Tennessee made up all of the donors. An even split of each subset's genomic DNA across several immunoSEQ plates was performed. Here immunoSEQ multiplex PCR was the method, and the copy in TCRdb shows in-frame clones only, minus some. The table shows approximately 640,000 clones, with 60% to 80% occurring only once. Trimming removed 2 bases from V and 0 bases from J, with 10 bases in between. Germline CDR1 and CDR2: SGHAT and FQNNGV. This CDR3 has 15 amino acids.

The receptor was isolated from a woman in her 30s in good health. Specimen: memory CD4+ T cells sorted from blood. Subset indicated: CD45RA-negative fraction. The V call is TRBV11-2, the J call TRBJ2-5, with D unresolved. The CDR3 nucleotides read TGTGCCAGCAGCTTAAGGCCTCTATACCAAGAGACCCAGTACTTC. Translating gives CASSLRPLYQETQYF.